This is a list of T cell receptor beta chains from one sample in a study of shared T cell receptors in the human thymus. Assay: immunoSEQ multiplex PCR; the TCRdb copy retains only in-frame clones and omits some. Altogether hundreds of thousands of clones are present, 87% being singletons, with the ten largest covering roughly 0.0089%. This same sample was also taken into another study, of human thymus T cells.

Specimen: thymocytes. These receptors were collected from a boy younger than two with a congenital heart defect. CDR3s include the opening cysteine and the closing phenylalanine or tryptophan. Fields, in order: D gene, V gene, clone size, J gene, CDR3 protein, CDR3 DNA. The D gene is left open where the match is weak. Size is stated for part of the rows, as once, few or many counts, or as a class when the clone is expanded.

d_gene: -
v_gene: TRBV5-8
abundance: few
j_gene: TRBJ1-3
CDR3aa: CASSSGLSGNTIYF
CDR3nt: TGTGCCAGCAGCTCGGGACTCTCTGGAAACACCATATATTTT

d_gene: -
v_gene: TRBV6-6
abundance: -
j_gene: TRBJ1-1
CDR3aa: CASSASYWVNTEAFF
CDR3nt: TGTGCCAGCAGCGCTAGTTATTGGGTAAACACTGAAGCTTTCTTT

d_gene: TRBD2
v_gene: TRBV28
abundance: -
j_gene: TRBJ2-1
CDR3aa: CASSHGTSGGRSYNEQFF
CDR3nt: TGTGCCAGCAGTCACGGGACTAGCGGGGGAAGAAGCTACAATGAGCAGTTCTTC

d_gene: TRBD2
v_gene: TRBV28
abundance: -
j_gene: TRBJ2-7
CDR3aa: CASSLAGGPHEQYF
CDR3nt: TGTGCCAGCAGCCTAGCGGGAGGGCCTCACGAGCAGTACTTC

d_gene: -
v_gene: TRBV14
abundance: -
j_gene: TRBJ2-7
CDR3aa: CASSQNPGESYEQYF
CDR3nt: TGTGCCAGCAGCCAAAACCCGGGGGAAAGCTACGAGCAGTACTTC

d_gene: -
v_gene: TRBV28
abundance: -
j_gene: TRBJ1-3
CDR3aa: CASSPWAYSGNTIYF
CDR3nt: TGTGCCAGCAGCCCATGGGCCTACTCTGGAAACACCATATATTTT

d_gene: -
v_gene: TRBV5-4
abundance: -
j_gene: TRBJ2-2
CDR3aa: CASSLVLGTNTGELFF
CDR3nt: TGTGCCAGCAGCTTGGTACTCGGGACGAACACCGGGGAGCTGTTTTTT

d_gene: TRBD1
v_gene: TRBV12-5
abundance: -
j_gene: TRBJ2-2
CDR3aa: CASGLGDRFNTGELFF
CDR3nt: TGTGCTAGTGGTTTGGGGGACAGATTTAACACCGGGGAGCTGTTTTTT

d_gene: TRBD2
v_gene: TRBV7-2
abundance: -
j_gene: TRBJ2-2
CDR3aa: CASSLASGTKGSNGELFF
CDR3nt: TGTGCCAGCAGCTTAGCGTCCGGGACTAAGGGGTCTAACGGGGAGCTGTTTTTT

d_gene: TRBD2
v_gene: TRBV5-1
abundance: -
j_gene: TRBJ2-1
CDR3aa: CASSLEDGGGAFPEQFF
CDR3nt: TGCGCCAGCAGCTTGGAGGACGGCGGGGGGGCCTTTCCTGAGCAGTTCTTC

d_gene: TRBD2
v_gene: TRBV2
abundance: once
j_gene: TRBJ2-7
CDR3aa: CASNGGGAREQYF
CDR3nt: TGTGCCAGCAATGGCGGGGGGGCGAGGGAGCAGTACTTC

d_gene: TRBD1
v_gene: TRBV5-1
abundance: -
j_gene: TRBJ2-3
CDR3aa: CASRKDREWDTQYF
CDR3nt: TGCGCCAGCAGAAAGGACAGGGAATGGGATACGCAGTATTTT

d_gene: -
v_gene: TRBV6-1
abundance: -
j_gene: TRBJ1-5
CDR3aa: CASSEALECRGSQPQHF
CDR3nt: TGTGCCAGCAGTGAAGCGTTGGAGTGCAGGGGTTCTCAGCCCCAGCATTTT

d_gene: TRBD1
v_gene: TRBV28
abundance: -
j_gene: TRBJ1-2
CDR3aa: CASSQYRGPTNYGYTF
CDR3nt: TGTGCCAGCAGTCAGTACAGGGGACCGACTAACTATGGCTACACCTTC

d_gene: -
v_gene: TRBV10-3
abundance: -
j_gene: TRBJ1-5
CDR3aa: CAISEEPGRSQPQHF
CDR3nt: TGTGCCATCAGTGAGGAACCAGGGCGTAGTCAGCCCCAGCATTTT

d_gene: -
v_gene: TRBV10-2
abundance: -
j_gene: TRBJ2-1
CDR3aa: CASSNFGVAASYNEQFF
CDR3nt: TGCGCCAGCAGCAACTTCGGAGTAGCGGCCTCCTACAATGAGCAGTTCTTC

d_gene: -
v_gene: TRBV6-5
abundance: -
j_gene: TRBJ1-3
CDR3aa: CASQTGLSSGNTIYF
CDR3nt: TGTGCCAGCCAAACGGGACTGTCCTCTGGAAACACCATATATTTT

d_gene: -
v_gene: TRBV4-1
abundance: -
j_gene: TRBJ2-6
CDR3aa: CASSGAGSHSGANVLTF
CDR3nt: TGCGCCAGCAGCGGCGCGGGATCCCACTCTGGGGCCAACGTCCTGACTTTC

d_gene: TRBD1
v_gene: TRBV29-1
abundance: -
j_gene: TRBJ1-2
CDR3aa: CSVDIGGGGYGYTF
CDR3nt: TGCAGCGTTGATATAGGGGGCGGTGGCTATGGCTACACCTTC

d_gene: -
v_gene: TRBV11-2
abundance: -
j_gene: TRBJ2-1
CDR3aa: CASSERQTFSNEQFF
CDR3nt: TGTGCCAGCAGCGAACGTCAAACTTTTTCTAATGAGCAGTTCTTC

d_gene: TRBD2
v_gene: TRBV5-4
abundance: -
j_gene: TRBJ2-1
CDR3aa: CASSWSPTTSGRSHNEQFF
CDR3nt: TGTGCCAGCAGCTGGAGCCCCACTACTAGCGGGAGGTCTCACAATGAGCAGTTCTTC

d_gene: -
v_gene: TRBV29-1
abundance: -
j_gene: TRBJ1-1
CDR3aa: CSVGGVNTEAFF
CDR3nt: TGCAGCGTGGGGGGGGTGAACACTGAAGCTTTCTTT

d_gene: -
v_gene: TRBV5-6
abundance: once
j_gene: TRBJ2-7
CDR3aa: CASSCRPSAPSSYEQYF
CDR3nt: TGTGCCAGCAGCTGCCGTCCTAGCGCACCTAGCTCCTACGAGCAGTACTTC

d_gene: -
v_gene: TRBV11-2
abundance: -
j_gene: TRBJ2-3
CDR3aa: CASSLVLAGPVSDTQYF
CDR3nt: TGTGCCAGCAGCTTAGTTTTGGCGGGACCAGTTTCGGATACGCAGTATTTT